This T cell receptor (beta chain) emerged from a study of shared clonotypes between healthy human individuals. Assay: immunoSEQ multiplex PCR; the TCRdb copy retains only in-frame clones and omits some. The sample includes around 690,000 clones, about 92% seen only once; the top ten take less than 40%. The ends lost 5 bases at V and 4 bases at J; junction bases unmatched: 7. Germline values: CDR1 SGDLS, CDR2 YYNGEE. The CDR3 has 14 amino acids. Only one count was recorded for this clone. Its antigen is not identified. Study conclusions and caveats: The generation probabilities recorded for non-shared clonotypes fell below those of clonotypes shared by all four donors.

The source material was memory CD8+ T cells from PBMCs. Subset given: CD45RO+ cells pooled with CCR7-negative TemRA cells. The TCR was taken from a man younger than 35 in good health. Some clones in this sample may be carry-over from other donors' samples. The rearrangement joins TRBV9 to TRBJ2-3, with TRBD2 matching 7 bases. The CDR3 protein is CASRGGAPPDTQYF. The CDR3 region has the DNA TGTGCCAGCAGGGGAGGGGCTCCCCCAGATACGCAGTATTTT.